This T cell receptor beta chain emerged from a study of brain T cells in children with intractable seizures. Whole-study results and caveats: Patients' HCMV serostatus was unknown; virus specificity rests on CDR3 similarity alone. Clones missing pre-surgery may reflect undersampling of that blood sample.

Sequenced by immunoSEQ multiplex PCR; TCRdb stores in-frame clones only, minus some. The sample lists around 80,000 clones, about 90% occurring once. With respect to this clone: Its antigen is as yet unknown.

Sequencing was limited to surgery cases with top T cell transcript signatures in brain tissue. Between the trimmed V and J ends, which lost 0 bases and 7 bases, there was a span of 15 bases. This CDR3 comprises 16 residues. Germline assignment: CDR1 LGHDT and CDR2 YNNKEL (reference sequence). Source: peripheral blood, taken at surgery. The TCR was taken from a girl aged 2 to 10 with Rasmussen encephalitis and intractable seizures. The genes are TRBV3-1 (or the pseudogene TRBV3-2) and TRBJ1-4; no firm D call. CDR3 DNA: TGTGCCAGCAGCCAAGATCCAACGGCTATCGGTGAAAAACTGTTTTTT. Amino acid sequence: CASSQDPTAIGEKLFF.